This T cell receptor beta chain was sequenced during a study of cytomegalovirus exposure and HLA in healthy donors (dated by TCRdb to 2017 to 2019). General notes on the study: According to an earlier analysis of several hundred of the donors, 150 million to 200 million T cells yielded 95 million to 140 million unique TCR beta sequences and about 280 Gb of sequence data. Of the 300 to 400 genotyped donors, about 84% fell in the genetic ancestry cluster associated with self-reported Caucasian donors. To decide whether each TCR beta V gene segment behaved as functional or pseudogenic, an earlier analysis of approximately 600 of the donors relied on high-throughput TCR beta sequencing. To study patterns of TCR occurrence, a later analysis re-analyzed previously published TCR beta repertoires from around 700 donors and added high-resolution HLA genotyping. Because of strong linkage in the cohort, a handful of DR-DQ haplotypes were treated as single units for association and clustering. The study profiled the T cell repertoires of approximately 700 subjects by immunosequencing and related them to cytomegalovirus serostatus. In addition to the first cohort of 666 subjects, a separate validation cohort of around 110 different subjects was used. A later genetic analysis used genome-wide SNP genotypes for about 60% of the roughly 700 donors, treating that subset as a discovery cohort. The study combined high-throughput TCR immunosequencing, statistical association of individual TCRs with disease status, and machine learning to predict cytomegalovirus infection status. Typing coverage varied by locus: about 620-630 donors for A, B, C, DRB1 and DQB1; about 520 for DQA1; 606 for DPA1; around 450 for DPB1. Among roughly 400 genotyped donors of the cohort, an average of approximately 230,000 unique TCR beta nucleotide sequences were sequenced per donor, approximately 20% of them non-productive. An early release covering 500 to 750 HLA-typed donors comprised around 300 gigabases of sequencing data and around 85 million unique TCR sequences. Class I and class II HLA loci were covered by the typing at four-digit resolution. The study was designed to test whether signatures of past pathogen exposure could be identified by cataloging public T cell receptors. The later analysis used no new phenotypic data to find candidate immune exposures, relying instead on TCR beta sequences and their occurrence across donors. All discovery cohort repertoires had been generated using a single sequencing platform. Alongside the repertoire data, information on donor age, sex, ethnicity and CMV serostatus was compiled. Results and caveats for the whole study, not just this receptor: Strong co-occurrence of HLA alleles, especially DR and DQ, made assigning TCR associations to individual alleles difficult. According to a later analysis, parvovirus B19, influenza, CMV and Epstein-Barr virus appeared linked to several top co-occurrence clusters. Sequencing depth was assumed to be roughly uniform across donors in the presence/absence analyses, though that assumption may not hold. A further reported finding was that TCR beta sequences accurately predicted the HLA-A and HLA-B alleles for most subjects in the first cohort. Because HLA typing was unavailable for some donors at each locus, only the typed subset was used in association tests. A later analysis found that TCR association rates varied across HLA loci, with DRB1 alleles showing the most associated TCRs and HLA-C alleles the fewest. For the cohort, immune exposure information was limited to CMV serostatus. The study listed 164 TCR beta chains as associated with cytomegalovirus. The classifier was reported to diagnose cytomegalovirus status with high specificity and sensitivity in both the original cohort and the validation cohort. While some public TCRs were present in many individuals, most TCR sequences turned up only very rarely across donors. A later analysis associated about 16,000 TCR beta sequences with specific HLA alleles at a false discovery rate of 0.05. Linkage disequilibrium might explain the correlated functional status among segregating V segments, but an unknown experimental factor could not be ruled out. Three of the identified cytomegalovirus-associated TCR beta chains were confirmed in vitro to be specific for cytomegalovirus antigens. The 87-base-pair reads could not distinguish some IMGT-functional V segments, including TRBV6-2 and TRBV6-3, so those segments were excluded. In an earlier analysis of 587 of the donors, most TCR beta V segments appeared in productive rearrangements about 87% or about 30% of the time, broadly matching IMGT annotations. In a later genetic analysis, fewer N-insertions in productive TCRs were reported among donors in an Asian-associated ancestry cluster than the approximately 670-donor mean. Only TCR beta chains were sequenced in this cohort, and the absence of alpha or paired-chain data limited detectable features. Compared with equally common non-associated chains, HLA-associated TCR beta chains in a later analysis were more clonally expanded and had lower generation probabilities. Because counts were too low, about 18 rarely observed V segments, including chromosome 9 orphons, were excluded from the earlier analysis of some 540 of the donors. In a later genetic analysis, a missense DCLRE1C variant was associated with V-gene and J-gene trimming of TCR beta chains, and the association was replicated in an independent cohort. The authors suggested that the approach could potentially be extended to other disease states and immunological phenotypes. In a later analysis, most CMV-associated TCR beta chains were found to appear HLA-restricted, with HLA associations seemingly driven largely by CMV exposure. The sequencing pipeline was judged likely to have produced a cluster of highly shared sequence variants as a technical artifact.

To note about this clone: Its antigen is not yet known. Within one base of it there is no much larger clone, and no base qualities were kept.

CDR1 SGHDT and CDR2 YYEEEE were looked up in the germline V gene. The CDR3 runs 15 residues from the cysteine to the phenylalanine. Only the CDR3 portion is preserved as DNA: 45 bases, with reading frame beginning at the first base. V and J are trimmed by 0 bases and 0 bases, and the gene matches miss 3 bases of the junction. The cohort comprised fewer than 750 healthy bone marrow donors. At the time of sampling, every cohort member was nominally healthy, though immune exposures that went unrecorded were likely present. The donor was CMV seropositive and belonged to the group of 250 to 300 seropositive cohort members. A peripheral blood sample was provided by each donor, and peripheral blood mononuclear cells were used for TCR beta sequencing. Genomic DNA was extracted from the blood cell samples with the Qiagen DNeasy Blood Extraction Kit. Receptor amplification or capture employed the immunoSEQ multiplex PCR assay. For the multiplex PCR, a mixture combining 60 forward primers for TCR Vbeta segments and 13 reverse primers for TCR Jbeta segments was used. A multiplex PCR assay on genomic DNA amplified the CDR3 region of rearranged TCR beta genes. The amplified TCR beta libraries were sequenced on the Illumina HiSeq System as 87-base-pair reads. On the authors' methods: A later analysis tallied roughly 80 million unique TCR beta chains across the 666 repertoires, and around 12 million of those chains were shared by two or more donors. Raw reads were error-corrected and collapsed into unique sequences with a nearest-neighbor algorithm that merged closely related sequences to remove PCR and sequencing errors. V, D and J gene segments were assigned by aligning CDR3 sequences to IMGT reference sequences. For a sequence to be retained, a match of at least six nucleotides was required to both a V gene segment and a J gene segment. A rearrangement counted as productive if the CDR3 had no stop codons and remained in frame with V and J, and every other rearrangement counted as non-productive. CDR3 was defined by IMGT convention, running from the second conserved V-encoded cysteine to the conserved J-encoded phenylalanine. Sequences without an unambiguous match to a single V gene segment were excluded from the earlier analysis of 450 to 750 of the donors. In an earlier analysis of 450 to 700 of the donors, V segments were called functional above 56.7% productive rearrangements and were called segregating when the between-donor standard deviation exceeded 5%. To diagnose cytomegalovirus status from the catalog of TCR beta chain sequences, a statistical classification framework was built. In a later analysis, TCR nucleotide sequences were compared against IMGT/GENE-DB human TR gene sequences so that V and J genes could be assigned. A later analysis assigned CDR3 sequences and most-parsimonious VDJ recombination scenarios with the TCRdist pipeline. In a later analysis, each TCR beta chain was defined by its CDR3 amino acid sequence together with its V-gene family, and reads lacking a unique V-gene family were excluded. In a later analysis, 450 to 600 highly shared, low-generation-probability nucleotide sequences were removed to address suspected cross-contamination and a sequencing artifact. In a later analysis, a clonal expansion index was calculated for each public chain from normalized within-repertoire ranks of inferred template counts. In a later analysis, generation probabilities were computed using a VDJ recombination model fitted to out-of-frame rearrangements, and the results were checked against IGoR. In a later analysis, hypergeometric tests were used to score TCR-TCR, TCR-HLA and TCR-CMV co-occurrence, with a repertoire-size bias correction applied to TCR pairs. In a later analysis, false discovery rates were estimated by permuting HLA or CMV assignments 20 times. A later analysis grouped co-occurring TCRs with DBSCAN, adding TCRdist sequence similarity when clustering within HLA-allele-positive subsets. Co-occurrence clustering excluded repertoires with fewer than 30,000 or more than 120,000 public chains, plus five with anomalous nucleotide sharing. TCRdb re-hosts the immuneACCESS table, in-frame sequences only. Its copies lack some clones; in the studies checked, an unresolved V gene accounts for under half of them, and the cause for the rest is not known. V and J calls and clone size come straight from that table; D and trimming were deduced from the DNA. The sample has roughly 190,000 clones on record, approximately 80% of them singletons. The ten largest clones add up to less than 15% of the sample.

The sequencing sample was made of PBMCs. The TCR originated in a woman aged 25 to 39 in good health and CMV-seropositive. Here the chain combines TRBV5-6 and TRBJ2-7; 7 central nucleotides agree with TRBD1. The nucleotide sequence reads as follows: TGTGCCAGCAGCTTGGACGGACAGGTCTCCTACGAGCAGTACTTC. This sequence encodes CASSLDGQVSYEQYF.